These 21 T cell receptor beta chains were all obtained from the same sample, sequenced in a study of T cells in Graves' hyperthyroidism and ophthalmopathy. TCR beta CDR3 regions were amplified from RNA transcripts. A first-round RT-PCR of the TCR CDR3 used the HTBI primer set. From the multiplex PCR reads, TCRdb called clonotypes with MiXCR, one entry per CDR3 protein. This sample yields roughly 170,000 distinct CDR3 sequences, of which 17% are seen a single time; around 29% belongs to the top ten. The sample consisted of blood. These receptors all stem from a woman in her forties or fifties with Graves' hyperthyroidism.

In its sample, this clonotype was seen many times. The chain has TRBV5-1 and TRBJ1-6; 8 nucleotides line up with TRBD1. The V and J ends lost 4 bases and 7 bases, in that order; junction bases with no gene match: 4. This CDR3 comprises 14 residues. Germline V CDR1 and CDR2: SGHRS, YFSETQ. In nucleotides, the CDR3 is TGCGCCAGCAGCACCGGACAGGGCAATTCACCCCTCCACTTT. Residues: CASSTGQGNSPLHF.

This clonotype has at least ten counts. The chain links TRBV7-9 to TRBJ1-1; the D gene is possibly TRBD1 (6 bases). This CDR3 contains 16 residues. Germline loops: CDR1 SEHNR, CDR2 FQNEAQ (reference sequence). V lost 2 bases, J lost 0 bases, and 13 bases lay in between. Here the CDR3 reads CASSLFPTGLNTEAFF. The CDR3 DNA sequence: TGTGCCAGCAGCTTATTCCCCACAGGGCTGAACACTGAAGCTTTCTTT.

In its sample, this clonotype was seen many times. V and J are TRBV9 and TRBJ1-1, with unresolved D. CDR1 is SGDLS and CDR2 is YYNGEE in the germline V gene. V was cut by 0 bases and J by 4 bases, with 10 bases left in between. The CDR3 runs 14 residues. CDR3 bases: TGTGCCAGCAGCGTAGAGGGTCGGGGCACTGAAGCTTTCTTT. Translated, it gives CASSVEGRGTEAFF.

Ten or more counts support this clonotype. V and J are TRBV5-1 and TRBJ1-1; the D gene is possibly TRBD1 (5 bases). V was clipped by 7 bases and J by 1 base, with 14 bases between them. The CDR3 loop spans 14 amino acids. The germline gives CDR1 SGHRS, CDR2 YFSETQ. DNA of the CDR3: TGCGCCAGCGCCGGTAGGGGCGGGAACACTGAAGCTTTCTTT. This translates into CASAGRGGNTEAFF.

This clonotype was counted at least ten times. The rearrangement joins TRBV11-2 to TRBJ2-4; the D is unclear. Germline lookup yields CDR1 SGHAT and CDR2 FQNNGV. This CDR3 is 17 amino acids long. Trimming shortened V by 0 bases and J by 0 bases, and 12 bases separated the two germline ends. CDR3 sequence reads: CASSLDLTQLAKNIQYF. Written as DNA, the CDR3 is TGTGCCAGCAGCTTAGATCTAACCCAACTAGCCAAAAACATTCAGTACTTC.

This clonotype was observed at least ten times. This chain uses TRBV29-1 with TRBJ2-3; tentatively, D is TRBD2 (7 bases). V lost 4 bases and J lost 0, with 11 bases in between. Germline CDR1 and CDR2: SQVTM and ANQGSEA. This CDR3 comprises 14 residues. CDR3 nucleotides: TGCAGCGTTGCGAGGGGGGGGAGCACAGATACGCAGTATTTT. Residues: CSVARGGSTDTQYF.

This clonotype has a count of ten or more. The chain recombines TRBV6-1 with TRBJ1-6; TRBD1 agrees at 12 bases. Germline lookup yields CDR1 MNHNS and CDR2 SASEGT. There are 14 residues in the CDR3. J was trimmed by 9 bases and V by 5 bases; bases with no gene match: 2. CDR3 in DNA: TGTGCCAGCAGTCGGGACAGGGGGCCTTCACCCCTCCACTTT. It codes for CASSRDRGPSPLHF.

This clonotype was seen ten or more times. CDR3 residues: CASSLGGTGEQETQYF. Here the CDR3 DNA reads TGTGCCAGCAGTTTAGGTGGGACAGGGGAGCAAGAGACCCAGTACTTC. The genes are TRBV12-3 or TRBV12-4 and TRBJ2-5; 10 bases agree with TRBD1. This CDR3 region has 16 residues. V lost 1 base and J lost 2; bases outside the gene matches: 4.

This clonotype was counted at least ten times. The rearrangement links TRBV10-3 to TRBJ2-1; perhaps TRBD1 as D (5 bases). Deletions cut 0 bases from V and 6 bases from J, with 21 bases between. CDR3 length: 18 residues. In germline, CDR1 is ENHRY, CDR2 SYGVKD. The CDR3 DNA reads TGTGCCATCAGTGAGTCCCCCCGAGACAGTAACAGAACCAATGAGCAGTTCTTC. Translation gives CAISESPRDSNRTNEQFF.

The genes are TRBV9 and TRBJ1-2, with no clear D. CDR3 size: 14 residues. Per germline, CDR1 SGDLS and CDR2 YYNGEE. V dropped 0 bases and J dropped 1 base, with 7 bases sitting between them. The DNA for the CDR3 is TGTGCCAGCAGCGTAGGACCGAATAACTATGGCTACACCTTC. It is translated as CASSVGPNNYGYTF.

This clonotype was counted many times. This chain uses TRBV5-1 with TRBJ1-2; D remains ambiguous. CDR3 length: 14 amino acids. Germline values: CDR1 SGHRS, CDR2 YFSETQ. V dropped 2 bases and J dropped 4 bases, with 12 bases sitting between them. CDR3 amino acids: CASSFGTVGYGYTF. CDR3 sequence (DNA): TGCGCCAGCAGCTTCGGCACTGTAGGCTATGGCTACACCTTC.

In this sample, this clonotype turned up many times. V gene TRBV6-5 combines with J gene TRBJ2-3; D is uncertain. The CDR3 is 13 amino acids. The V end was cut by 2 bases, the J end by 3 bases, with 6 bases between. CDR1 is MNHEY, CDR2 SVGAGI, per germline. The CDR3 DNA sequence: TGTGCCAGCAGTTACGAGGAGACAGATACGCAGTATTTT. Residues: CASSYEETDTQYF.

In this sample, this clonotype turned up a few times. V is TRBV20-1 and J is TRBJ1-5; a possible D gene is TRBD1 (6 bases). V gave up 4 bases and J gave up 0 bases, with 13 bases separating them. The germline gives CDR1 DFQATT, CDR2 SNEGSKA (reference sequence). The length of the CDR3 is 15 residues. The CDR3 reads CSAMEGVNSNQPQHF. CDR3 in DNA: TGCAGTGCTATGGAGGGGGTAAATAGCAATCAGCCCCAGCATTTT.

This chain joins TRBV7-9 and TRBJ1-2; 7 bases align to TRBD1. The germline V gene encodes CDR1 SEHNR and CDR2 FQNEAQ (reference sequence). This CDR3 has 16 amino acids. The V segment lost 1 base and the J segment 6 bases; nucleotides outside the gene matches: 11. The CDR3 loop is CASSLGPRGLPNGYTF. The CDR3 DNA reads TGTGCCAGCAGCTTAGGACCCAGGGGGTTACCTAATGGCTACACCTTC.

Details on this clonotype: No conserved phenylalanine or tryptophan is present at the end of the CDR3, so a read error is the likely explanation. The CDR3 protein is CASSSGGTGGETQYL. CDR3 DNA sequence: TGTGCCAGCAGCTCGGGGGGGACAGGCGGAGAGACCCAGTACCTC. This chain joins TRBV7-3 and TRBJ2-5; D assignment may be TRBD1 or TRBD2 (8 bases each). V was cut by 4 bases and J by 4 bases, with 16 bases left in between. Germline V gene data show CDR1 as SGHTA and CDR2 as FQGTGA. The CDR3 sequence is 15 residues long.

The chain combines TRBV9 with TRBJ2-7; TRBD1 aligns across 9 bases. This CDR3 has 16 residues. V dropped 0 bases and J dropped 5; count of bases not matched to a gene: 9. Germline V gives CDR1 SGDLS, CDR2 YYNGEE. This CDR3 is CASSVASGQGVNEQYF. CDR3 nucleotides: TGTGCCAGCAGCGTAGCCTCGGGACAGGGAGTCAACGAGCAGTACTTC.

In its sample, this clonotype was seen many times. The chain couples TRBV7-9 to TRBJ2-2, with unresolved D. The CDR3 runs 14 residues. Germline V gene sequence: CDR1 SEHNR, CDR2 FQNEAQ (reference sequence). The V end was cut by 5 bases, the J end by 0 bases, with 7 bases between. This CDR3 is CASSNPPNTGELFF. CDR3 nucleotides: TGTGCCAGCAGCAATCCCCCGAACACCGGGGAGCTGTTTTTT.

This clonotype was observed at least ten times. The chain combines TRBV7-2 with TRBJ1-1, with 7 bases fitting TRBD1. This CDR3 region has 14 residues. Germline V gene data show CDR1 as SGHTA and CDR2 as FQGNSA. V shed 3 bases, J shed 4 bases, and the junction held 5 bases outside the gene matches. The CDR3 here is CASSLAQGTTEAFF. The DNA of the CDR3 is TGTGCCAGCAGCTTGGCACAGGGGACCACTGAAGCTTTCTTT.

Many counts were recorded for this clonotype. This chain links TRBV11-2 with TRBJ2-2; D not certain. CDR1 is SGHAT and CDR2 is FQNNGV in the germline V gene. V was pared by 7 bases and J by 6 bases, with 12 bases between. The CDR3 contains 13 residues. Here the CDR3 reads CASKFLWSGELFF. The CDR3 coding sequence is TGTGCCAGCAAGTTTTTATGGTCCGGGGAGCTGTTTTTT.

This clonotype has a count of ten or more. The chain joins TRBV28 to TRBJ2-7; D is possibly TRBD1 (6 bases). CDR3 size: 12 residues. V gave up 5 bases and J gave up 6 bases, with 11 bases separating them. Germline loops: CDR1 MDHEN, CDR2 SYDVKM. The CDR3 sequence: CASSRDISEQYF. The CDR3 region has the DNA TGTGCCAGCAGTAGGGACATATCCGAGCAGTACTTC. The variable domain in full, with the rest retrieved from reference TRBV28 and TRBJ2-7, is DVKVTQSSRYLVKRTGEKVFLECVQDMDHENMFWYRQDPGLGLRLIYFSYDVKMKEKGDIPEGYSVSREKKERFSLILESASTNQTSMYLCASSRDISEQYFGPGTRLTVT.

In its sample, this clonotype was seen many times. V usage is TRBV3-1 and J usage is TRBJ2-1; no clear D. In germline, CDR1 is LGHDT, CDR2 YNNKEL (reference sequence). The ends were cut back, 4 bases at V and 1 base at J, with 8 bases in the middle. The CDR3 is 14 amino acids. The CDR3 sequence is CASSLSRSYNEQFF. The CDR3 bases are TGTGCCAGCAGCCTCTCCCGGTCCTACAATGAGCAGTTCTTC.